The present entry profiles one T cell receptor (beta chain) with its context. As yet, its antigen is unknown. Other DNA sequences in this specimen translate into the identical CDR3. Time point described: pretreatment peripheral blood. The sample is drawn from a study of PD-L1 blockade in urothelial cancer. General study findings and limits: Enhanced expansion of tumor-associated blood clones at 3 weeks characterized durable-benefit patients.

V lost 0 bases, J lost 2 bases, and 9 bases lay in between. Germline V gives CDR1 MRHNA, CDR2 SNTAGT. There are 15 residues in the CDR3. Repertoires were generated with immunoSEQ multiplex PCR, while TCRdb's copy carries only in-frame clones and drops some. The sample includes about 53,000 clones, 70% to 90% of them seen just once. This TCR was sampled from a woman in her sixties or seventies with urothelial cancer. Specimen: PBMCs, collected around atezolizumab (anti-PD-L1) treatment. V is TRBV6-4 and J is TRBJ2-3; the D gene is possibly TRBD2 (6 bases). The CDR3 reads CASSDSGGATDTQYF. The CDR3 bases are TGTGCCAGCAGTGACTCAGGCGGGGCCACAGATACGCAGTATTTT.